This T cell receptor (beta chain) is drawn from a study of response to subunit inactivated influenza vaccine. This CDR3 is built from 15 residues. Germline V lookup: CDR1 MNHEY, CDR2 SVGAGI. V dropped 6 bases and J dropped 6; count of bases not matched to a gene: 11. Note on this clonotype: Its antigen is as yet unknown.

Findings of the study overall: The authors put forward the suggestion that each seasonal influenza vaccination may bring in only a limited number of new T cells.

In TCRdb, the RT-PCR reads were re-called with MiXCR into one record per CDR3 protein. This sample yields roughly 780,000 distinct CDR3 sequences, of which about 18% are seen a single time; roughly a tenth belongs to the top ten. The origin of this receptor is a man aged 50 to 60 who received an inactivated influenza vaccine. The chain joins TRBV6-5 to TRBJ2-7; the match to TRBD2 covers 10 bases. This specimen consisted of PBMCs from blood, obtained roughly 5 days after vaccination. CDR3 in amino acids: CASSLKLAGESEQYF. CDR3 in DNA: TGTGCCAGCAGCTTAAAGCTAGCGGGGGAGAGCGAGCAGTACTTC.